This T cell receptor beta chain was identified during a study of shared clonotypes between healthy human individuals (dated by TCRdb to the early 2020s). Notes on the research overall: A couple of women and a few men aged 18 to 49 years were included in the cohort. Between about 0.94 and 8.9 billion PBMCs per donor were obtained by leukapheresis. Blood TCR repertoires of about 5 healthy adults were deeply sequenced to estimate repertoire size and the extent of clonotype sharing between individuals. For each donor, CD4 naive and CD4 memory were each given three plates, CD8 naive was given two plates, and CD8 memory was given one plate. To increase sequencing depth and limit assay-specific biases, TCR repertoire library preparation and sequencing were carried out by different laboratories using diverse techniques.

Using the deep immunoSEQ assay, multiplex PCR amplified TCR CDR3 regions from genomic DNA. Extracted genomic DNA from each cell subset was distributed evenly across all wells of several immunoSEQ 96-well plates, and each plate was treated as a replicate. For sorted subsets, 200 to 250 ng of genomic DNA, equivalent to around 30,000 T cell genomes, went into each replicate PCR. Purified libraries were measured with a Qubit 3.0 fluorometer, size-checked on a Bioanalyzer 2100, and measured again with the KAPA Library Quantification kit. Every immunoSEQ 96-well plate was sequenced on a dedicated single-read 150-cycle Illumina NextSeq 550 flow cell. On the authors' methods: Because the immunoSEQ output included only junctional sequences and no quality scores, the filtering could not be the same as the filtering used for full-length reads. To assign V/J genes and CDR3, sequences were annotated against IMGT germline references using PyIR, a Python wrapper for IgBLAST v1.9. Reads with weak V/J assignments (E-value above 1e-6), missing CDR3, stop codons, out-of-frame junctions, or ambiguous translated residues were removed. V3J clonotypes were defined as sequences sharing the same inferred V gene, J gene, and CDR3 amino acid sequence. To compute the percentage overlap between repertoires, the number of shared unique clonotypes was divided by the size of the smaller repertoire. Repertoire richness was assessed with RTK rarefaction, the Chao1 estimator, and Recon v2.1 estimates of unobserved clonotypes. For all TCRbeta clonotypes obtained by the gDNA method from a few donors, generation probabilities were computed with OLGA. In TCRdb, the immuneACCESS table is reduced to in-frame sequences with V and J assigned. These tables do not hold every clone; where another copy was compared, an unresolved V gene accounts for under half, and the others remain unexplained. V and J calls and clone size are given by that table; D and trimming were obtained from the DNA. The sample table records 650,000 to 700,000 clones; roughly 88% of these occur just once. The ten largest clones add up to 34% of the sample.

A word on this clone: This receptor's antigen is unknown. No quality values exist for individual bases; no much larger clone is one base distant.

Reading the germline V gene (reference sequence) gives CDR1 LNHDA and CDR2 SQIVND. The CDR3 contains 14 residues, cysteine and phenylalanine counted. Only CDR3 DNA remains: 42 bases, in frame from the first base. After removal of 5 bases from V and 6 bases from J, the junction retains 4 bases not matched to a gene. Donors were healthy HIV-negative adults with no recently reported acute infections or vaccinations. All donors were Caucasian adults living in Nashville, Tennessee, USA. CD8 memory samples consisted of magnetically selected CD45RO+ cells combined with CCR7-negative CD45RA+ effector memory (TemRA) cells. After blood collection by leukapheresis, PBMCs were isolated using Ficoll-Histopaque density gradient centrifugation and then cryopreserved in the vapor phase of liquid nitrogen. Analytical flow cytometry was used to check the purity and quantity of every magnetically sorted T cell population. Genomic DNA was isolated from every sorted fraction and measured by UV absorbance on a Nanodrop 2000c.

General findings and caveats noted by the study authors: About 5% of naive CD4, 3.5% of naive CD8, roughly 2.4% of memory CD4, and roughly 0.4% of memory CD8 clonotypes were shared across a few donors. Sampling was restricted to blood, and TCR repertoires in tissue are likely to differ from TCR repertoires in blood. Because the study included only a small number of donors, the genetic and exposure-history diversity represented was limited. Incomplete sequencing was indicated by rarefaction of sorted-subset datasets, despite the large sequencing depth. Based on pairwise subsampling, the degree of clonotype sharing among donors was expected to be affected by sequencing depth. Higher generation probabilities were observed for clonotypes shared by all four sorted-subset donors than for non-shared clonotypes. Estimated clonotype richness was generally larger for naive than for memory subsets.

This clonotype was obtained from a man between 18 and 29 years old in good health. Some clones in this sample may be carry-over from other donors' samples. This receptor chain uses TRBV19 and TRBJ2-1, and 10 junction bases match TRBD2. Sequenced sample: memory CD8+ T cells from PBMCs. The cell subset or site label here, explained by the study, means: CD45RO+ cells pooled with CCR7-negative TemRA cells. This receptor carries the CDR3 CASSFWTSGNEQFF. The DNA is TGTGCCAGTAGTTTCTGGACTAGCGGCAATGAGCAGTTCTTC.